The rows below give T cell receptor beta chains drawn from one sample of a study of CD8 T cells in Susac syndrome. In TCRdb, the immunoSEQ multiplex PCR reads were re-called with MiXCR into one record per CDR3 protein. The sample consists of around 150,000 distinct CDR3 sequences, just under 95% of them appearing once. The specimen sequenced was CD4+ T cells from PBMCs. The receptors originated from a human donor in good health. Both conserved end residues are part of each CDR3. The order of the fields is J gene, V gene, CDR3 protein.

j_gene: TRBJ1-6; v_gene: TRBV5-1; CDR3aa: CASSLRIVRGGSPLHF
j_gene: TRBJ2-1; v_gene: TRBV20-1; CDR3aa: CSASRGHRGDEQFF
j_gene: TRBJ2-5; v_gene: TRBV5-1; CDR3aa: CASSLRPSETQYF
j_gene: TRBJ2-3; v_gene: TRBV13; CDR3aa: CASSLGLAGDTQYF
j_gene: TRBJ2-3; v_gene: TRBV5-1; CDR3aa: CASSLDTDTQYF
j_gene: TRBJ2-1; v_gene: TRBV29-1; CDR3aa: CSLSGTSGGLPNNEQFF
j_gene: TRBJ2-7; v_gene: TRBV20-1; CDR3aa: CSLGQGVYEQYF
j_gene: TRBJ2-7; v_gene: TRBV29-1; CDR3aa: CSVQGGWEYEQYF
j_gene: TRBJ1-2; v_gene: TRBV5-1; CDR3aa: CASRLNREGYGYTF
j_gene: TRBJ1-2; v_gene: TRBV4-3; CDR3aa: CASSQDYPGAVGYTF
j_gene: TRBJ1-2; v_gene: TRBV11-1; CDR3aa: CASSSDGRHYGYTF
j_gene: TRBJ2-3; v_gene: TRBV7-9; CDR3aa: CASSQPSGAPRDTQYF
j_gene: TRBJ2-7; v_gene: TRBV12-3/TRBV12-4; CDR3aa: CASSGGRVYEQYF
j_gene: TRBJ1-1; v_gene: TRBV20-1; CDR3aa: CSASRQAEAFF
j_gene: TRBJ1-1; v_gene: TRBV7-9; CDR3aa: CASSLLGRDTEAFF
j_gene: TRBJ2-5; v_gene: TRBV28; CDR3aa: CASSLSWETQYF
j_gene: TRBJ1-6; v_gene: TRBV18; CDR3aa: CASSPKVTNSPLHF
j_gene: TRBJ2-3; v_gene: TRBV4-3; CDR3aa: CASSQGIFTDTQYF
j_gene: TRBJ1-5; v_gene: TRBV15; CDR3aa: CATSRGGAGTQPQHF
j_gene: TRBJ2-2; v_gene: TRBV9; CDR3aa: CASSIRGTVTGELFF
j_gene: TRBJ2-7; v_gene: TRBV7-2; CDR3aa: CASGQTGSYEQYF
j_gene: TRBJ1-4; v_gene: TRBV3-1; CDR3aa: CASRGQPNEKLFF
j_gene: TRBJ2-7; v_gene: TRBV18; CDR3aa: CASSPGGPFREQYF
j_gene: TRBJ2-7; v_gene: TRBV5-6; CDR3aa: CASSLAQGGSEQYF
j_gene: TRBJ1-6; v_gene: TRBV30; CDR3aa: CAWSRSSYNSPLHF
j_gene: TRBJ1-2; v_gene: TRBV20-1; CDR3aa: CSASWTGNYGYTF
j_gene: TRBJ2-5; v_gene: TRBV27; CDR3aa: CASSGQGSGETQYF
j_gene: TRBJ2-3; v_gene: TRBV20-1; CDR3aa: CSAPGTSHSDTQYF
j_gene: TRBJ1-1; v_gene: TRBV15; CDR3aa: CATIKDRGNTEAFF
j_gene: TRBJ2-1; v_gene: TRBV29-1; CDR3aa: CSVGRGVYNEQFF
j_gene: TRBJ2-5; v_gene: TRBV7-2; CDR3aa: CASSLSLRGTQYF
j_gene: TRBJ2-3; v_gene: TRBV29-1; CDR3aa: CSVEERPDTQYF
j_gene: TRBJ1-2; v_gene: TRBV6-1; CDR3aa: CASSKPYGYTF
j_gene: TRBJ1-2; v_gene: TRBV7-3; CDR3aa: CASSPYPGVYGYTF
j_gene: TRBJ2-1; v_gene: TRBV29-1; CDR3aa: CSVREPNEQFF
j_gene: TRBJ2-7; v_gene: TRBV5-1; CDR3aa: CASSLAPAGNPYEQYF
j_gene: TRBJ2-6; v_gene: TRBV5-1; CDR3aa: CASSWPRANVLTF
j_gene: TRBJ2-5; v_gene: TRBV15; CDR3aa: CATSRVGGVTQYF
j_gene: TRBJ2-1; v_gene: TRBV12-3/TRBV12-4; CDR3aa: CASSRTSIEQFF
j_gene: TRBJ2-3; v_gene: TRBV4-3; CDR3aa: CASSQDARADTQYF
j_gene: TRBJ2-1; v_gene: TRBV15; CDR3aa: CVTSREDLSYNEQFF
j_gene: TRBJ2-7; v_gene: TRBV30; CDR3aa: CAWSRDRGIHEQYF
j_gene: TRBJ2-7; v_gene: TRBV28; CDR3aa: CASNPMSSYEQYF
j_gene: TRBJ2-1; v_gene: TRBV29-1; CDR3aa: CSGRDNEQFF
j_gene: TRBJ1-2; v_gene: TRBV7-8; CDR3aa: CASSLLRNGDNYGYTF
j_gene: TRBJ2-7; v_gene: TRBV20-1; CDR3aa: CSARDKDRGREQYF
j_gene: TRBJ2-1; v_gene: TRBV20-1; CDR3aa: CSAMTGTGVRDEQFF
j_gene: TRBJ1-1; v_gene: TRBV7-3; CDR3aa: CASSINRAPNTEAFF
j_gene: TRBJ2-5; v_gene: TRBV28; CDR3aa: CASSFQGRGETQYF
j_gene: TRBJ2-5; v_gene: TRBV29-1; CDR3aa: CSVLSYQETQYF
j_gene: TRBJ2-5; v_gene: TRBV30; CDR3aa: CAWSPGLGEETQYF
j_gene: TRBJ2-1; v_gene: TRBV5-4; CDR3aa: CASSSGGDYNEQFF
j_gene: TRBJ1-2; v_gene: TRBV20-1; CDR3aa: CSAFGDGYTF
j_gene: TRBJ2-2; v_gene: TRBV20-1; CDR3aa: CSARTGLVGTGELFF
j_gene: TRBJ1-1; v_gene: TRBV7-9; CDR3aa: CASSLSGGLNTEAFF
j_gene: TRBJ1-1; v_gene: TRBV7-9; CDR3aa: CASSWTGKNTEAFF
j_gene: TRBJ2-7; v_gene: TRBV12-3/TRBV12-4; CDR3aa: CASSPIDLDRAYEQYF
j_gene: TRBJ1-3; v_gene: TRBV28; CDR3aa: CASSDWGSGNTIYF
j_gene: TRBJ1-5; v_gene: TRBV5-1; CDR3aa: CASSPAGSNQPQHF